These 19 T cell receptor beta chains came from one sample sequenced in a study of metastatic and nonmetastatic thyroid tumors. None of the patients had undergone any treatment ahead of thyroid surgery. Via MiXCR, TCRdb re-called the PCR reads. The sample carries about 10,000 clones, around 33% recorded once. The material sequenced was tumor tissue. These receptors were taken from a female donor with papillary thyroid cancer or a benign thyroid nodule (not recorded which). Some clones in this sample may be carry-over from other donors' samples.

The chain couples TRBV5-1 to TRBJ2-1; 7 bases are a match to TRBD2. Germline lookup yields CDR1 SGHRS and CDR2 YFSETQ. The CDR3 has 16 residues. Trimming removed 0 bases from V and 2 bases from J; junction bases left unmatched: 5. CDR3 sequence: CASSLAPSGTYNEQFF. The CDR3 coding sequence is TGCGCCAGCAGCTTGGCCCCCAGCGGGACCTACAATGAGCAGTTCTTC.

This clone is termed medium-sized. CDR3 coding DNA: TGTGCTAGTGGTTTGGGGGCAGGGTCCCGGGAGCTGTTTTTT. Translated, it gives CASGLGAGSRELFF. This chain joins TRBV12-5 and TRBJ2-2, with D possibly matching TRBD1 (5 bases). V lost 1 base to trimming and J lost 9 bases, with 12 bases between them. Germline CDR1 reads LGHNT; CDR2 reads FRNRAP. The CDR3 covers 14 residues.

Points on this clone: At one of its ends the junction is not consistent with the germline gene, which may arise from a read error. The chain has TRBV30 and TRBJ2-7; TRBD1 matches at 11 bases. This CDR3 contains 15 residues. The germline gives CDR1 GTSNPN, CDR2 SVGIG (reference sequence). The CDR3 sequence is CAWSVLGQGEFERYF. CDR3 DNA: TGTGCCTGGAGTGTACTGGGACAGGGGGAATTCGAGCGGTACTTC.

This clone was detected a few times. One end of the junction does not line up with germline, which may come from a read error. The chain combines TRBV6-1 with TRBJ1-6; D is uncertain. The CDR3 consists of 14 residues. Germline V CDR1 and CDR2: MNHNS, SASEGT. CDR3 amino acids: CAISEKRINSPLHF. For the CDR3, the DNA is TGTGCCATCAGTGAAAAACGGATTAATTCACCCCTCCACTTT.

In regard to this clone: At one boundary the junction diverges from the germline segment, which might be a read error. This chain joins TRBV6-1 and TRBJ1-5; D unresolved. CDR3 length: 15 amino acids. Germline-derived CDR1 and CDR2 are MNHNS and SASEGT. This CDR3 is CARSPRWTENQTQHF. CDR3 sequence (DNA): TGTGCCAGAAGTCCACGGTGGACTGAAAATCAGACCCAGCATTTT.

As to this clone: This likely comes from a read error, as the CDR3 has no conserved phenylalanine or tryptophan at its end. Because the CDR3's place on the DNA is in doubt, the DNA is left out and the CDR3 is given as listed by TCRdb. The chain employs TRBV4-1 and TRBJ2-5; the table's D call of TRBD1 was not tested on the DNA. The CDR3 region is 15 residues in length, termini included. Germline V gives CDR1 MGHRA, CDR2 YSYEKL. CDR3 sequence: CARQLAGGRGQEAWL.

In this sample, this clone turned up many times. The rearrangement links TRBV12-5 to TRBJ2-1; D gene uncertain. Trimming cost V 6 bases and J 8 bases, with 8 bases left between them. The CDR3 extends over 11 amino acids. The germline V gene encodes CDR1 LGHNT and CDR2 FRNRAP. DNA of the CDR3: TGTGCTAGTGGCCTAGTCGATGAGCAGTTCTTC. Protein product: CASGLVDEQFF.

This rearrangement joins TRBV5-1 to TRBJ1-1; possibly TRBD1 for D (6 bases). CDR1 and CDR2 from the germline V gene are SGHRS and YFSETQ. The CDR3 has 15 residues. V was trimmed by 1 base and J by 4 bases, leaving 14 bases between them. The CDR3 DNA follows: TGCGCCAGCAGCTTGTGGGGGGCGCAGGGCACTGAAGCTTTCTTT. This codes for CASSLWGAQGTEAFF.

This clone occurred a few times. The CDR3 carries no conserved terminal phenylalanine or tryptophan, so it likely arises from a read error. The genes are TRBV5-1 and TRBJ1-1; D possibly corresponds to TRBD1 (6 bases). Between the trimmed V and J ends, which lost 1 base and 5 bases, there was a span of 15 bases. The length of the CDR3 is 15 residues. Germline assignment: CDR1 SGHRS and CDR2 YFSETQ. CDR3 in DNA: TGCGCCAGCAGCTTGTCCCAGGGGAGTCGGACTGAAGCTTTCTCT. It codes for CASSLSQGSRTEAFS.

The rearrangement uses TRBV7-9 and TRBJ2-7; D is tentatively TRBD1 or TRBD2 (5 bases each). The CDR3 extends over 15 amino acids. With 6 bases removed from V and 4 bases from J, the gap between germline ends came to 19 bases. Germline-derived CDR1 and CDR2 are SEHNR and FQNEAQ (reference sequence). This chain's CDR3 is CASRGETPFSYEQYF. The CDR3 region has the DNA TGTGCCAGCAGGGGGGAAACCCCCTTCTCTTACGAGCAGTACTTC.

The V gene is TRBV28, the J gene TRBJ2-1; TRBD2 matches at 7 bases. V lost 1 base, J lost 2 bases, and 23 bases stayed unmatched. Germline V lookup: CDR1 MDHEN, CDR2 SYDVKM. The CDR3 is made up of 22 amino acids. The CDR3 DNA follows: TGTGCCAGCAGTTTATCCATGGGAGGGAGGGATCGGATCGACCTCGCCTACAATGAGCAGTTCTTC. Translation gives CASSLSMGGRDRIDLAYNEQFF.

By proportion, this clone is medium-sized. J is TRBJ1-2 and V is TRBV7-6, with TRBD1 matching 10 bases. The CDR3 runs to 17 residues. V lost 4 bases to trimming and J lost 0 bases; unmatched junction nucleotides: 8. Germline values: CDR1 SGHVS, CDR2 FNYEAQ. The CDR3 bases are TGTGCCAGCAGCTCGCGGGACAGGGGTTCTGCTAACTATGGCTACACCTTC. It codes for CASSSRDRGSANYGYTF.

Within the sample, this clone is medium-sized (0.01 to 0.1%). This chain connects TRBV2 to TRBJ1-6, with D maybe TRBD1 (5 bases). This CDR3 spans 15 amino acids. Germline CDR1 and CDR2: SNHLY and FYNNEI. V lost 10 bases and J 6 bases, leaving 19 bases between the germline ends. CDR3 coding DNA: TGTGCCATCACACGACAGCCCGGAACTAATTCACCCCTCCACTTT. Translated, it gives CAITRQPGTNSPLHF.

This clone was picked up a small number of times. V and J are TRBV10-2 and TRBJ2-3; D is unclear. This CDR3 contains 13 residues. Germline V gene data show CDR1 as WSHSY and CDR2 as SAAADI. Trimming took off 4 bases at V and 2 bases at J, with 7 bases between the two ends. CDR3 nucleotide sequence: TGCGCCAGCAGTGCGAGAAACACAGATACGCAGTATTTT. This translates into CASSARNTDTQYF.

To note about this clone: The junction departs from germline at one end; a sequencing error may be responsible. The CDR3 loop reads CSSILNRGHPYEQYF. As DNA, the CDR3 is TGTTCCAGCATCTTGAACAGGGGGCACCCCTACGAGCAGTACTTC. The V and J genes are TRBV5-4 and TRBJ2-7; 9 bases are a match to TRBD1. Germline V gene data show CDR1 as SGHNT and CDR2 as YYREEE (reference sequence). There are 15 residues in the CDR3.

This clone was recorded a few times. The rearrangement links TRBV12-3 or TRBV12-4 to TRBJ1-2; 9 positions match TRBD1. CDR3 size: 14 residues. J was trimmed by 8 bases and V by 3 bases; bases with no gene match: 7. In DNA form, the CDR3 reads TGTGCCAGCAGTTTCCGGGACAGGGCGTCGGGCTACACCTTC. Its protein product is CASSFRDRASGYTF.

This clone was found once. The chain is built from TRBV5-4 and TRBJ1-2; D is undetermined. This CDR3 region has 12 residues. Germline loops: CDR1 SGHNT, CDR2 YYREEE (reference sequence). V was shortened by 0 bases and J by 8 bases, with 8 bases between the two germline ends. CDR3: CASSLEGYGYTF. In DNA form, the CDR3 reads TGTGCCAGCAGCTTGGAGGGTTACGGCTACACCTTC.

This clone was seen more than once but under ten times. A much larger clone differs by one base, so this may be a read error. Distinct nucleotide sequences in the sample also encode this CDR3. This chain links TRBV27 with TRBJ2-2; D assignment may be TRBD1 or TRBD2 (5 bases each). The germline V gene encodes CDR1 MNHEY and CDR2 SMNVEV (reference sequence). The V end lost 5 bases, the J end lost 2 bases, and 21 bases lay between the germline ends. The CDR3 consists of 18 residues. The CDR3 loop is CASSPGAGIGANTGELFF. The CDR3 coding sequence is TGTGCCAGCAGTCCCGGGGCAGGGATCGGTGCTAACACCGGGGAGCTGTTTTTT.

The chain joins TRBV11-2 to TRBJ2-7; 12 bases agree with TRBD2. Germline V gives CDR1 SGHAT, CDR2 FQNNGV. The CDR3 runs to 16 residues. V dropped 5 bases and J dropped 4; count of bases not matched to a gene: 9. CDR3 amino acids: CASSHRGLAGGYEQYF. The CDR3 DNA follows: TGTGCCAGCAGCCATAGGGGGCTAGCGGGAGGGTACGAGCAGTACTTC.